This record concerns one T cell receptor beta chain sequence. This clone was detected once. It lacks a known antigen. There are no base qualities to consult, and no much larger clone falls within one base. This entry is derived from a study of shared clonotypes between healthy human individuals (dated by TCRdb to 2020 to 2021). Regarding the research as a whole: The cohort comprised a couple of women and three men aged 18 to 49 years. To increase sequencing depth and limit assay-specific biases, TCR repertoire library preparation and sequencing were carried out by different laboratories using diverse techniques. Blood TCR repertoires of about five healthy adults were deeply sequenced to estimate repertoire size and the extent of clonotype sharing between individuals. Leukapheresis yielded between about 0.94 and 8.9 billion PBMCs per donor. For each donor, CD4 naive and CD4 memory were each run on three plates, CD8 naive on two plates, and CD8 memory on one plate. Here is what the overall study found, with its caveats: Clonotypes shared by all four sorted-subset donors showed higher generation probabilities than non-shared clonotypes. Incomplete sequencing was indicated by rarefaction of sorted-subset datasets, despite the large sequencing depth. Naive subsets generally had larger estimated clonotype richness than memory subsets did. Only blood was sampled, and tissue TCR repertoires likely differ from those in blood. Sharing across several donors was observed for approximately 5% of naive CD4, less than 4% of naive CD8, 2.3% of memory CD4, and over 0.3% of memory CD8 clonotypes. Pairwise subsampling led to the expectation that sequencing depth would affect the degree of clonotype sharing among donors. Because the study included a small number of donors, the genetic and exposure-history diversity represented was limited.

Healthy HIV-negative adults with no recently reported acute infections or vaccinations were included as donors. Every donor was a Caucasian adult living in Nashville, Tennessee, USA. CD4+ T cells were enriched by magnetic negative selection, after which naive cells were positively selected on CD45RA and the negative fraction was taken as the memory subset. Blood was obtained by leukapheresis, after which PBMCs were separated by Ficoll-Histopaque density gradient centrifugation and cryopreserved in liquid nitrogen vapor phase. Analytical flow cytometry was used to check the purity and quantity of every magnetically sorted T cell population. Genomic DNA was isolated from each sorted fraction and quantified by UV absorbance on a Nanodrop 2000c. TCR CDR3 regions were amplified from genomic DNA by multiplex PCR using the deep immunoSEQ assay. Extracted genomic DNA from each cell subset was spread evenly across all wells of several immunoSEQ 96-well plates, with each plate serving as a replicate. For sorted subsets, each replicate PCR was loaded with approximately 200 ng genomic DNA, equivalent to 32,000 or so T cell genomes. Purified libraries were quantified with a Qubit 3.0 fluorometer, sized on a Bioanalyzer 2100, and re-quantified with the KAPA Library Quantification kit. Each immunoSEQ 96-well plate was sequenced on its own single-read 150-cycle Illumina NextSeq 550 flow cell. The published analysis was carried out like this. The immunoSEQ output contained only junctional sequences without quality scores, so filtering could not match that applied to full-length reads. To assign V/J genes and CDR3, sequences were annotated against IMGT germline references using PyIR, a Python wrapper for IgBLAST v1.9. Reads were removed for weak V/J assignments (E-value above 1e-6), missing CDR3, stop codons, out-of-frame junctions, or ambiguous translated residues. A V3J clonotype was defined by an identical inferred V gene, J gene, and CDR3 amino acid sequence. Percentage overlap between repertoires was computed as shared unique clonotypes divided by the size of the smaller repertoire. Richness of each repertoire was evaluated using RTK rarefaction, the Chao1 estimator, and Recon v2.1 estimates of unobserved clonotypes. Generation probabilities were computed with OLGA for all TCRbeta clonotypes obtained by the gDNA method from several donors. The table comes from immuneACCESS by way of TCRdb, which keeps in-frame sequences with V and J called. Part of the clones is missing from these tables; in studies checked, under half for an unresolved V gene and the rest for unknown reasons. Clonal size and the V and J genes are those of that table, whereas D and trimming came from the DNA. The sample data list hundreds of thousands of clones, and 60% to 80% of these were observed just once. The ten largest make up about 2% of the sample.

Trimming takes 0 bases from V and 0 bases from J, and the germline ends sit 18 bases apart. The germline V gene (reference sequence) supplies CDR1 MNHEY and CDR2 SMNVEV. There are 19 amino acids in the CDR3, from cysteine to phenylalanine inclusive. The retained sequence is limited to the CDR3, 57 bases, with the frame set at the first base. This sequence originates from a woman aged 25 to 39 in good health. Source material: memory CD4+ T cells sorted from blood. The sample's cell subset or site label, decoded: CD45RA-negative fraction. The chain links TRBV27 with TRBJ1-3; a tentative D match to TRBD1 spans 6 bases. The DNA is TGTGCCAGCAGTTTATCAGGTCGGGGGCTTTTTTACTCTGGAAACACCATATATTTT. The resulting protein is CASSLSGRGLFYSGNTIYF.